These T cell receptor beta chains were read from a single sample in a study of cytomegalovirus exposure and HLA in healthy donors. Assay used: immunoSEQ multiplex PCR; TCRdb lists only in-frame clones, some missing. The sample contains about 110,000 clones, over 60% of which appear only once. The sequencing input was PBMCs. These receptors were taken from a man aged 40-49 years in good health and CMV-seropositive. The CDR3 runs from the conserved cysteine through the conserved F or W. The D gene is left open where the match is weak. Expanded clones get a size class; other rows say once, few or many, or leave the size out.

D,V,size,J,DNA,CDR3
.,TRBV5-5,.,TRBJ2-3,TGTGCCAGCATAGATAGCCGTGCTACAGATACGCAGTATTTT,CASIDSRATDTQYF
TRBD2,TRBV19,.,TRBJ2-3,TGTGCCAGTAGTACCACTCTAGCGGGAGGGGCAGATACGCAGTATTTT,CASSTTLAGGADTQYF
.,TRBV30,.,TRBJ1-2,TGTGCCTGGTCCGGGGGGATGAATGGCTACACCTTC,CAWSGGMNGYTF
TRBD1,TRBV15,.,TRBJ1-2,TGTGCCACCCGGCCAGGACAGGGGATGGGTGGCTACACCTTC,CATRPGQGMGGYTF
TRBD2,TRBV7-9,.,TRBJ2-7,TGTGCCAGCAGCTCACTAGCGGGACCCTACGAGCAGTACTTC,CASSSLAGPYEQYF
.,TRBV7-3,.,TRBJ2-3,TGTGCCAGCAGCAGAGGGCCCAGCACAGATACGCAGTATTTT,CASSRGPSTDTQYF
.,TRBV20-1,once,TRBJ2-7,TGCAGTGCCGAGTTCTACGAGCAGTACTTC,CSAEFYEQYF
.,TRBV29-1,.,TRBJ1-1,TGCAGCGTTGATCACGAGGGCGGGAAGAACACTGAAGCTTTCTTT,CSVDHEGGKNTEAFF
.,TRBV10-1,.,TRBJ2-5,TGCGCCAGCAGTCCCGACAGGCGTCAAGGGGCCCAGTACTTC,CASSPDRRQGAQYF
TRBD1,TRBV2,.,TRBJ1-5,TGTGCCAGCAGCGGACAGGGGGCGGCTAAGGGCAATCAGCCCCAGCATTTT,CASSGQGAAKGNQPQHF
TRBD1,TRBV19,.,TRBJ2-7,TGTGCCAGTAGTCCCTCGGGACAGGGCGGGACCTACGAGCAGTACTTC,CASSPSGQGGTYEQYF
TRBD1,TRBV2,.,TRBJ2-1,TGTGCCAGCAGTTTAGACAGGGGGAAGTACAATGAGCAGTTCTTC,CASSLDRGKYNEQFF
.,TRBV7-9,.,TRBJ2-3,TGTGCCAGCAGCTTAGCCAGGGACACAGATACGCAGTATTTT,CASSLARDTDTQYF
TRBD1,TRBV9,.,TRBJ2-2,TGTGCCAGCAGCGAACAGGGGTTGAACACCGGGGAGCTGTTTTTT,CASSEQGLNTGELFF
TRBD1,TRBV6-4,.,TRBJ2-1,TGTGCCAGCAGTGACTCGAACCAGGACAGGGGGGCGCACGATGAGCAGTTCTTC,CASSDSNQDRGAHDEQFF
TRBD2,TRBV5-1,.,TRBJ2-7,TGCGCCAGCAGCTTGGAAGGGACTATTTCGGTCGAGCAGTACTTC,CASSLEGTISVEQYF
.,TRBV6-5,.,TRBJ1-1,TGTGCCAGCAGTTACGGGCAGATTCCTGAAGCTTTCTTT,CASSYGQIPEAFF
.,TRBV30,.,TRBJ1-4,TGTGCACTGGACCAGGGCAGGGTTCGGGAAAAACTGTTTTTT,CALDQGRVREKLFF
.,TRBV11-3,.,TRBJ2-2,TGTGCCAGCAGCTTAGATATTCCTGGGGGCACGAACACCGGGGAGCTGTTTTTT,CASSLDIPGGTNTGELFF
TRBD2,TRBV7-9,.,TRBJ2-1,TGTGCCAGCAGCTTACTAGCGGGAGGGCCGAATGAGCAGTTCTTC,CASSLLAGGPNEQFF
TRBD2,TRBV18,medium-sized,TRBJ2-1,TGTGCCAGCTCACCAGGAGATAGCGGGGGGAGGAGCTACAATGAGCAGTTCTTC,CASSPGDSGGRSYNEQFF
.,TRBV29-1,once,TRBJ2-7,TGCAGCGTTGAAGAACAGGGGAGGACCTACGAGCAGTACTTC,CSVEEQGRTYEQYF
.,TRBV27,.,TRBJ1-1,TGTGCCAGCAGTCCACCTGTGATTAGGGGAAGGAACACTGAAGCTTTCTTT,CASSPPVIRGRNTEAFF
TRBD1,TRBV29-1,.,TRBJ2-2,TGCAGCGTAGCCGGGACAGGGAACACCGGGGAGCTGTTTTTT,CSVAGTGNTGELFF
.,TRBV28,.,TRBJ1-3,TGTGCCAGCGCATCAGGGGTTGGAAACACCATATATTTT,CASASGVGNTIYF
.,TRBV30,.,TRBJ1-1,TGTGCCTGGGGACGGACAGTCAACACTGAAGCTTTCTTT,CAWGRTVNTEAFF
TRBD2,TRBV30,.,TRBJ2-2,TGTGCCTGGAGGACTAGCGGACGTACCGGGGAGCTGTTTTTT,CAWRTSGRTGELFF
.,TRBV10-1,.,TRBJ2-7,TGCGCCAGCAGTGATGGGGGCGTAGGGGGCGAGCAGTACTTC,CASSDGGVGGEQYF
.,TRBV30,.,TRBJ1-1,TGTGCCTGGATTAAGGACAGTGGGTTCACTGAAGCTTTCTTT,CAWIKDSGFTEAFF
.,TRBV19,.,TRBJ1-5,TGTGCCAGTAGTATCTCCAGGGCCGGGTCTAGCAATCAGCCCCAGCATTTT,CASSISRAGSSNQPQHF
.,TRBV11-2,few,TRBJ1-2,TGTGCCAGCAGCTCTATCTCTTCCGGCTACACCTTC,CASSSISSGYTF
.,TRBV9,once,TRBJ2-7,TGTGCCAGCAGCGCCTACAGGGATGTCTACGAGCAGTACTTC,CASSAYRDVYEQYF
.,TRBV2,.,TRBJ1-2,TGTGCCAGCAGAGTGGGCTCAGTGGGCTACACCTTC,CASRVGSVGYTF
TRBD2,TRBV11-2,.,TRBJ2-5,TGTGCCAGCAGCAACCTAGCGGGAGTCCAAGAGACCCAGTACTTC,CASSNLAGVQETQYF
TRBD2,TRBV29-1,.,TRBJ2-1,TGCAGCTCAACCATACTAGCGGGAGATGAGCAGTTCTTC,CSSTILAGDEQFF
.,TRBV11-2,.,TRBJ2-7,TGTGCCAGCAGCAAAGAGGGTGGGGGCCCCTACGAGCAGTACTTC,CASSKEGGGPYEQYF
.,TRBV29-1,.,TRBJ2-1,TGCAGCGTCTGGGACTCCCGGGGCGGATGGAGCTCCTACAATGAGCAGTTCTTC,CSVWDSRGGWSSYNEQFF